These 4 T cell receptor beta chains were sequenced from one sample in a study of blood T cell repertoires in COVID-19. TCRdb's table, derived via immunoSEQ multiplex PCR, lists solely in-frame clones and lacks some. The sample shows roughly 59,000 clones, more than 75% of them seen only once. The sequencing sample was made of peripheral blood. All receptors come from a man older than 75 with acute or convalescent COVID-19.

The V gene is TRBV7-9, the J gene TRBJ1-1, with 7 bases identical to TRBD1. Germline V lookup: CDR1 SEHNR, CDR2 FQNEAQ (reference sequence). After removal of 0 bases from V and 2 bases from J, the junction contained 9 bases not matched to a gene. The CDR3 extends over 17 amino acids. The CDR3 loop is CASSLAGWTGLNTEAFF. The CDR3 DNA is TGTGCCAGCAGCTTAGCCGGCTGGACAGGTTTAAACACTGAAGCTTTCTTT.

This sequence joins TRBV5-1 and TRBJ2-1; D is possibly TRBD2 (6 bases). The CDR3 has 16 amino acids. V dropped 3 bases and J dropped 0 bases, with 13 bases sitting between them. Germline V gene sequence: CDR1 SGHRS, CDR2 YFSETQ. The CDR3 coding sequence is TGCGCCAGCAGCTCGGAGGAGGGAAGCTCCTACAATGAGCAGTTCTTC. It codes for CASSSEEGSSYNEQFF.

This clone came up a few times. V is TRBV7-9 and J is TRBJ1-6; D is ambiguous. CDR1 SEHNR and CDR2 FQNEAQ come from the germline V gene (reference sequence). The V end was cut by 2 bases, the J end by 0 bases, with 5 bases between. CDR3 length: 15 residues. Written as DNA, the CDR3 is TGTGCCAGCAGCTTATCCAACTCCTATAATTCACCCCTCCACTTT. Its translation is CASSLSNSYNSPLHF.

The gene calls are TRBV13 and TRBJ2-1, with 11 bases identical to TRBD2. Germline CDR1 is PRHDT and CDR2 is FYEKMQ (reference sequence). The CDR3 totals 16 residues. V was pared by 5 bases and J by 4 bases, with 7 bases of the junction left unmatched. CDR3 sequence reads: CASSKPGLADYNEQFF. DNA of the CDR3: TGTGCCAGCAGCAAACCGGGACTAGCGGATTACAATGAGCAGTTCTTC. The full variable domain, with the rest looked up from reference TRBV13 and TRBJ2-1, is AAGVIQSPRHLIKEKRETATLKCYPIPRHDTVYWYQQGPGQDPQFLISFYEKMQSDKGSIPDRFSAQQFSDYHSELNMSSLELGDSALYFCASSKPGLADYNEQFFGPGTRLTVL.